This T cell receptor (beta chain) was identified during a study of T-cell reconstitution after alpha-beta-depleted transplantation in children. The germline V gene has CDR1 SGHVS and CDR2 FNYEAQ. J was trimmed by 5 bases and V by 3 bases; bases with no gene match: 9. This CDR3 has 15 residues. Unique molecular identifiers featured in how the TCRbeta library was prepared. From the PCR reads, TCRdb called clonotypes with MiXCR, one entry per CDR3 protein. The data hold about 230,000 distinct CDR3 sequences, with about a tenth observed a single time. This clonotype was seen at least ten times. Its antigen is unidentified. Study-level findings and limits: Most T-cell counts and diversity one year after the transplant came from T cells that were newly produced. The origin of alpha-beta T cells about two months after transplant was reportedly several hundred expanded graft clones. Surviving recipient T cells and thymic progenitors produced the high day-60 TCRbeta diversity seen in some patients.

The J gene is TRBJ2-5, the V gene TRBV7-6; 7 bases align to TRBD2. The clonotype comes from a child younger than two with acute myeloid leukemia, due to receive a stem cell transplant. The sequencing here drew on PBMCs, taken before TCRalphabeta/CD19-depleted stem cell transplant. The CDR3 coding sequence is TGTGCCAGCAGCTTGGGGGTCTGGGGAGGGGAGACCCAGTACTTC. Amino acids: CASSLGVWGGETQYF.